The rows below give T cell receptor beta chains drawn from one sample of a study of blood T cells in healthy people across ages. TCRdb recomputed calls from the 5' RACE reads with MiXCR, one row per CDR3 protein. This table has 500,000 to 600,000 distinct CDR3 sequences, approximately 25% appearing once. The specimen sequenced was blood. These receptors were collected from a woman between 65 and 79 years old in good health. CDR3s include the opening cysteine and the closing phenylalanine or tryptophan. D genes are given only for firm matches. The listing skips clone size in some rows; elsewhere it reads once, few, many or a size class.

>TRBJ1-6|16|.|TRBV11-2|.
CASSKTTRVGDSPLHF
TGTGCCAGCAGCAAAACGACCCGGGTGGGGGATTCACCCCTCCACTTT
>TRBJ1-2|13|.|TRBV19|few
CASSADGGYGYTF
TGTGCCAGTAGTGCGGATGGGGGCTATGGCTACACCTTC
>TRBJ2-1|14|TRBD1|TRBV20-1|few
CSARGDRVNNEQFF
TGCAGTGCTAGGGGGGACAGGGTAAACAATGAGCAGTTCTTC
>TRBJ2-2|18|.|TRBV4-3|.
CASSQDPPSPEGTGELFF
TGCGCCAGCAGCCAAGATCCGCCTAGCCCGGAGGGCACCGGGGAGCTGTTTTTT
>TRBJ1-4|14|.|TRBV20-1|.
CSARRQGPGEKLFF
TGCAGTGCTAGGAGGCAGGGGCCGGGTGAAAAACTGTTTTTT
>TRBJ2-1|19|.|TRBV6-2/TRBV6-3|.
CASGNSLRPGRDRYNEQFF
TGTGCCAGCGGCAACAGTTTAAGACCGGGACGGGATAGATACAATGAGCAGTTCTTC
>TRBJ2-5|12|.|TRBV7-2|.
CASRADQSSQYF
TGTGCCAGCAGAGCCGACCAATCTTCCCAGTACTTC
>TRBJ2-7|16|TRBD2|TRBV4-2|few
CASSQSLAGGSYEQYF
TGTGCCAGCAGCCAATCTCTAGCGGGGGGCTCCTACGAGCAGTACTTC
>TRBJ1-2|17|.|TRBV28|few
CASSSPGFRQGGYGYTF
TGTGCCAGCAGTTCACCGGGATTTCGCCAGGGAGGCTATGGCTACACCTTC
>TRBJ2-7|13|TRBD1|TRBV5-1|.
CASSPGQGDEQYF
TGCGCCAGCAGCCCCGGACAGGGGGACGAGCAGTACTTC
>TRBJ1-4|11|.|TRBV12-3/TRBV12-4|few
CASRSNEKLFF
TGTGCCAGCAGGAGTAATGAAAAACTGTTTTTT
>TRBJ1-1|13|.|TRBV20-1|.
CSAHPGLNTEAFF
TGCAGTGCCCACCCTGGATTGAACACTGAAGCTTTCTTT
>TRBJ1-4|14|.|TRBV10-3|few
CAISVGGANEKLFF
TGTGCCATCAGTGTTGGGGGTGCTAATGAAAAACTGTTTTTT
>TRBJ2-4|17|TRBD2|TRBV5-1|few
CASSLWRGGLGKNIQYF
TGCGCCAGCAGCTTGTGGCGGGGGGGCCTCGGCAAAAACATTCAGTACTTC
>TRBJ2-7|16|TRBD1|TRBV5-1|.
CASSLNPPGQGNEQYF
TGCGCCAGCAGCCTTAATCCACCGGGACAGGGGAACGAGCAGTACTTC
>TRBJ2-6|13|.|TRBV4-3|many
CASSQSGANVLTF
TGCGCCAGCAGCCAATCCGGGGCCAACGTCCTGACTTTC
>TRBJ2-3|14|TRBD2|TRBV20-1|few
CSARTSGVTDTQYF
TGCAGTGCTCGGACTAGCGGGGTAACAGATACGCAGTATTTT
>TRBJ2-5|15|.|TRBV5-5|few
CASTRTIGGRVTQYF
TGTGCCAGCACCCGGACTATCGGGGGCAGAGTGACCCAGTACTTC
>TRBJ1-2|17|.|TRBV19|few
CASSIKGVFYSNYGYTF
TGTGCCAGTAGTATAAAAGGGGTATTCTACTCTAACTATGGCTACACCTTC
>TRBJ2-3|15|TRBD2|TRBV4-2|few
CASSQDPAGGDTQYF
TGTGCCAGCAGCCAAGACCCAGCGGGAGGGGATACGCAGTATTTT
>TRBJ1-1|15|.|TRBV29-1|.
CSVGVPGRVNTEAFF
TGCAGCGTCGGGGTACCAGGGCGGGTGAACACTGAAGCTTTCTTT
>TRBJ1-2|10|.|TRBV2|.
CASSIYGYTF
TGTGCCAGCAGTATATATGGCTACACCTTC
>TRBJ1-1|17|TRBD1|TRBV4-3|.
CASSQDLQGAMNTEAFF
TGCGCCAGCAGCCAAGATCTGCAGGGGGCTATGAACACTGAAGCTTTCTTT
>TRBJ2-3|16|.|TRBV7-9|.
CASSLAGSLSTDTQYF
TGTGCCAGCAGCTTAGCAGGGAGCCTTAGCACAGATACGCAGTATTTT
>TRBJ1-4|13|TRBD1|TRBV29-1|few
CSASGGGNEKLFF
TGCAGCGCCTCTGGAGGGGGCAATGAAAAACTGTTTTTT
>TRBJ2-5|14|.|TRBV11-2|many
CASSSGTFQETQYF
TGTGCCAGCAGCTCGGGGACATTTCAAGAGACCCAGTACTTC
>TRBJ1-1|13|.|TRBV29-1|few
CSVAGKINTEAFF
TGCAGCGTTGCGGGAAAAATAAACACTGAAGCTTTCTTT
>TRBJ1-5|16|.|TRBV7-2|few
CASSRGGSGRDQPQHF
TGTGCCAGCAGCCGGGGGGGGTCCGGGAGGGATCAGCCCCAGCATTTT
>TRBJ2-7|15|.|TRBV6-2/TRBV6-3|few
CASSYPGQTIYEQYF
TGTGCCAGCAGTTACCCTGGACAGACCATCTACGAGCAGTACTTC
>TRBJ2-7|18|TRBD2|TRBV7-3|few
CASSSLTSGDSISYEQYF
TGTGCCAGCAGCTCGCTGACTAGCGGGGACTCTATATCCTACGAGCAGTACTTC
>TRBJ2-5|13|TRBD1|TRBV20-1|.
CSATFSRVRGQYF
TGCAGTGCTACCTTTTCCCGGGTCAGGGGGCAGTACTTC
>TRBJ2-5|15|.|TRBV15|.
CATSRDGGYEETQYF
TGTGCCACCAGCAGAGATGGTGGTTACGAAGAGACCCAGTACTTC
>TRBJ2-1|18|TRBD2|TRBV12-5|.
CASGLDPTSGGLYNEQFF
TGTGCTAGTGGTTTGGACCCGACTAGCGGGGGGCTCTACAATGAGCAGTTCTTC
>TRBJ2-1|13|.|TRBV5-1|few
CASSSGRNNEQFF
TGCGCCAGCAGCTCGGGACGCAACAATGAGCAGTTCTTC
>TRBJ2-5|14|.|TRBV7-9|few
CASSYLGGQETQYF
TGTGCCAGCAGCTACCTAGGTGGGCAAGAGACCCAGTACTTC
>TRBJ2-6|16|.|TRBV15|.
CATSVGKSSGANVLTF
TGTGCCACCAGCGTTGGAAAGTCCTCTGGGGCCAACGTCCTGACTTTC
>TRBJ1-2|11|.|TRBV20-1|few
CSAVANYGYTF
TGCAGTGCGGTAGCTAACTATGGCTACACCTTC
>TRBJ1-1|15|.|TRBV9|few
CASSPQGDMNTEAFF
TGTGCCAGCAGCCCCCAGGGAGACATGAACACTGAAGCTTTCTTT
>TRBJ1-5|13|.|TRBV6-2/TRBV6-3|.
CASSYFQGQPQHF
TGTGCCAGCAGTTACTTTCAAGGTCAGCCCCAGCATTTT
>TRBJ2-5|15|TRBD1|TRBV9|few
CASSVVGQGQETQYF
TGTGCCAGCAGCGTAGTGGGACAGGGCCAAGAGACCCAGTACTTC